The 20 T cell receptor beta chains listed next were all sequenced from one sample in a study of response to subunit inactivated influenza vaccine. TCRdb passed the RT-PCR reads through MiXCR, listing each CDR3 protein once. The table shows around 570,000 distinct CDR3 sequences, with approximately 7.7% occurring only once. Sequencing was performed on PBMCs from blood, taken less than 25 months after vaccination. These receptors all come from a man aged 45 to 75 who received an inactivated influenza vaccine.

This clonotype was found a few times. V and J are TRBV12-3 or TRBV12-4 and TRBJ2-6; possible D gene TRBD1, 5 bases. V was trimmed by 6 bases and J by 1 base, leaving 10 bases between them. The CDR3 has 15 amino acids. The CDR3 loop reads CASSPAGSGANVLTF. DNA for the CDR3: TGTGCCAGCAGCCCAGCAGGGTCTGGGGCCAACGTCCTGACTTTC.

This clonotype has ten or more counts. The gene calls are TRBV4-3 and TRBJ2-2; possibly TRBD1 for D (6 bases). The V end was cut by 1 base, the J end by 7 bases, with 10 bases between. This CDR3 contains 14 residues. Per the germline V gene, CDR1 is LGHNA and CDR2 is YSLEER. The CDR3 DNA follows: TGCGCCAGCAGCCAAGCATGGACAGTCGGGGAGCTGTTTTTT. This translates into CASSQAWTVGELFF.

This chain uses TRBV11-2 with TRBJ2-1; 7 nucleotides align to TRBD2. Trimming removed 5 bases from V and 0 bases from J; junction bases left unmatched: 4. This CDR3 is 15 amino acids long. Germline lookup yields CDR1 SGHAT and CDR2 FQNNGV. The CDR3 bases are TGTGCCAGCAGCCAGAGCGGGGCCTCCTACAATGAGCAGTTCTTC. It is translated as CASSQSGASYNEQFF.

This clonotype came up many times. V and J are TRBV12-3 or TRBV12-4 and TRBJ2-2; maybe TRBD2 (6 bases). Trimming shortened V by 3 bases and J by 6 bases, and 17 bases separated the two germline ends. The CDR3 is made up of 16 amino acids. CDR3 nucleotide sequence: TGTGCCAGCAGTTTTCAACCGGGACTGGGGGCCGGGGAGCTGTTTTTT. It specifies CASSFQPGLGAGELFF.

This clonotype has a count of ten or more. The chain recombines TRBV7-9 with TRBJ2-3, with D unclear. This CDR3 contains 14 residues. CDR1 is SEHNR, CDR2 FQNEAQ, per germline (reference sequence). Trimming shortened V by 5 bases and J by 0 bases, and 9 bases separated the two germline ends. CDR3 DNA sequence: TGTGCCAGCAGCCGGTCCACAAGCACAGATACGCAGTATTTT. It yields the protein CASSRSTSTDTQYF. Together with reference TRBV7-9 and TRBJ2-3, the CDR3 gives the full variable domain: DTGVSQNPRHKITKRGQNVTFRCDPISEHNRLYWYRQTLGQGPEFLTYFQNEAQLEKSRLLSDRFSAERPKGSFSTLEIQRTEQGDSAMYLCASSRSTSTDTQYFGPGTRLTVL.

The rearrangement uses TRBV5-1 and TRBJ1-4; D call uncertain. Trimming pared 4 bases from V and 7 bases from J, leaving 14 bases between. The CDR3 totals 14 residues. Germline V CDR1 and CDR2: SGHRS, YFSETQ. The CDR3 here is CASSLGHEVEKLFF. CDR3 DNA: TGCGCCAGCAGCCTCGGGCATGAAGTTGAAAAACTGTTTTTT.

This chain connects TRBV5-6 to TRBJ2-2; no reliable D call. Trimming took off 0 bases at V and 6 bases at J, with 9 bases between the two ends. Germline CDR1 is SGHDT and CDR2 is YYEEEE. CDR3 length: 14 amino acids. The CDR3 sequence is CASSLVPSSGELFF. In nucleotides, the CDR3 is TGTGCCAGCAGCTTGGTTCCTTCCTCCGGGGAGCTGTTTTTT.

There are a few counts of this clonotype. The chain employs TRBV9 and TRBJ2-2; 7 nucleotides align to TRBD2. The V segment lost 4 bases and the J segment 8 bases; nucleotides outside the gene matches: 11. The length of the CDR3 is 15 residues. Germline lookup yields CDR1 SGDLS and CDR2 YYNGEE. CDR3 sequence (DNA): TGTGCCAGCAGCCCTCCCGGGACTACAAGTGGGGAGCTGTTTTTT. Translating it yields CASSPPGTTSGELFF. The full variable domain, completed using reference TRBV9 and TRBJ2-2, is DSGVTQTPKHLITATGQRVTLRCSPRSGDLSVYWYQQSLDQGLQFLIQYYNGEERAKGNILERFSAQQFPDLHSELNLSSLELGDSALYFCASSPPGTTSGELFFGEGSRLTVL.

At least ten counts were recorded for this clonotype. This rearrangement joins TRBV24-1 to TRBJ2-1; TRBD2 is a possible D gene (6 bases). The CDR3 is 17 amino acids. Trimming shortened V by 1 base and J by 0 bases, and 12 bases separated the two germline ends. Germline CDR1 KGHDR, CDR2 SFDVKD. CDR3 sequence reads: CATSDFGGKFSYNEQFF. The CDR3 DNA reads TGTGCCACCAGTGATTTTGGCGGGAAGTTCTCCTACAATGAGCAGTTCTTC.

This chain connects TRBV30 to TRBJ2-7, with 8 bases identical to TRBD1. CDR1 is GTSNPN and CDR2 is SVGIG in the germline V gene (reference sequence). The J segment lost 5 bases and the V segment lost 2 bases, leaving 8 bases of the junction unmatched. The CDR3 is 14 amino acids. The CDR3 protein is CAWSRTAGGDEQYF. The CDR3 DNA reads TGTGCCTGGAGTCGGACGGCAGGGGGCGACGAGCAGTACTTC. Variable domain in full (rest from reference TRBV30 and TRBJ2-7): SQTIHQWPATLVQPVGSPLSLECTVEGTSNPNLYWYRQAAGRGLQLLFYSVGIGQISSEVPQNLSASRPQDRQFILSSKKLLLSDSGFYLCAWSRTAGGDEQYFGPGTRLTVT.

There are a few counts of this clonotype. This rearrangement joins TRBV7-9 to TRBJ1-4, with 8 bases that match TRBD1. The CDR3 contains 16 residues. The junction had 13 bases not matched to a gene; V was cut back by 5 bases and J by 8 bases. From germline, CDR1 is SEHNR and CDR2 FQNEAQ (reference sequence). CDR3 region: CASSPQQGQGGEKLFF. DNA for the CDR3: TGTGCCAGCAGCCCACAACAAGGACAGGGAGGAGAAAAACTGTTTTTT.

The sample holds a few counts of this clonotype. The DNA of the CDR3 is TGTGCCAGTAGTGTAATGGGACAGGGAGCTGAGCAGTTCTTC. Residues: CASSVMGQGAEQFF. The chain carries TRBV19 and TRBJ2-1; 9 bases fit TRBD1. The ends lost 5 bases at V and 9 bases at J; junction bases unmatched: 8. This CDR3 spans 14 amino acids. Germline values: CDR1 LNHDA, CDR2 SQIVND (reference sequence).

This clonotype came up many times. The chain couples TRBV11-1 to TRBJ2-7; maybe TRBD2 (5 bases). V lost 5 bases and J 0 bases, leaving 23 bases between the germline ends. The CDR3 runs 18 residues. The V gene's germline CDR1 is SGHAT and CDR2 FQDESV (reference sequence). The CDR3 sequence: CASSGGRMRDRSSYEQYF. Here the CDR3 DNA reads TGTGCCAGCAGCGGCGGTAGGATGAGGGATCGGAGCTCCTACGAGCAGTACTTC.

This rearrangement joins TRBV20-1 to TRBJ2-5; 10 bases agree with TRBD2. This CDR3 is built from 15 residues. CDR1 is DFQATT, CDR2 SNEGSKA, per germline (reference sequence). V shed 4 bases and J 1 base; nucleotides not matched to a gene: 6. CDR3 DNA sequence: TGCAGTGCTATCGATAGCGGGGGGACCCAAGAGACCCAGTACTTC. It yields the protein CSAIDSGGTQETQYF.

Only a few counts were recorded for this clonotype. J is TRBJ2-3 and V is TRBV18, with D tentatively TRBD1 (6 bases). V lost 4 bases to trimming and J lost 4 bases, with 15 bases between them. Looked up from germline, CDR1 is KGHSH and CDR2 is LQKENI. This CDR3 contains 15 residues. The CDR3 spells CASSRRDTSADTQYF. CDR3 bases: TGTGCCAGCTCACGCCGGGACACGTCGGCAGATACGCAGTATTTT.

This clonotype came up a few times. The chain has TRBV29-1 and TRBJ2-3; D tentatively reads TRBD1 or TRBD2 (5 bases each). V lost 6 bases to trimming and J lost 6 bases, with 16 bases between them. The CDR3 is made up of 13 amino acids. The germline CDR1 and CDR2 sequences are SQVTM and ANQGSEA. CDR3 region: CSVQAWGMDTQYF. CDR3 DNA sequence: TGCAGCGTCCAAGCCTGGGGGATGGATACGCAGTATTTT.

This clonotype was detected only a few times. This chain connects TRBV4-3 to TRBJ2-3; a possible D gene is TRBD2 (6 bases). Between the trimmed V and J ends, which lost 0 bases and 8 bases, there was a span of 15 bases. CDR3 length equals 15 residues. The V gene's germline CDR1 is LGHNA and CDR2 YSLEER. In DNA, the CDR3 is TGCGCCAGCAGCCAAGATCGACGGGAGTGGGGTACGCAGTATTTT. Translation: CASSQDRREWGTQYF.

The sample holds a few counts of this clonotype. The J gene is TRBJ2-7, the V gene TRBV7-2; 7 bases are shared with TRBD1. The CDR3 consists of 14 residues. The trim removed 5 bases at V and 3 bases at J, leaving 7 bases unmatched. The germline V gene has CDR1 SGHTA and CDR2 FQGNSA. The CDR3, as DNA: TGTGCCAGCAGCCTCGTGACAGGGAACTACGAGCAGTACTTC. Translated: CASSLVTGNYEQYF. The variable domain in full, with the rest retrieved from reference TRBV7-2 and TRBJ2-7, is GAGVSQSPSNKVTEKGKDVELRCDPISGHTALYWYRQSLGQGLEFLIYFQGNSAPDKSGLPSDRFSAERTGGSVSTLTIQRTQQEDSAVYLCASSLVTGNYEQYFGPGTRLTVT.

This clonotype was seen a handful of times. The CDR3 loop is CASSYSNGGGFQETQYF. In DNA form, the CDR3 reads TGTGCCAGCAGTTACTCGAACGGCGGGGGGTTCCAAGAGACCCAGTACTTC. The V and J genes are TRBV6-2 or TRBV6-3 and TRBJ2-5; 8 nucleotides line up with TRBD2. This CDR3 is 17 amino acids long. With 0 bases clipped from V and 1 base from J, the junction kept 7 bases outside the gene matches. Per germline, CDR1 MNHEY and CDR2 SVGEGT.

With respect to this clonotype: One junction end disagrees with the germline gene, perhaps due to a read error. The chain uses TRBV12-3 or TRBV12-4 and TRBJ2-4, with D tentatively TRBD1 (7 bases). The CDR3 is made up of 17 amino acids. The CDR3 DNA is TGTGCCAGCAGTTCGCCGGGACAGCCACTAGCCAAATACATTCAGTACTTC. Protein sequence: CASSSPGQPLAKYIQYF.